This TCR beta chain appears in the sequencing data of a study of blood T cells in healthy people across ages. A few counts support this clonotype. It was with a sample-barcoded 5' primer and a J-beta primer mix that a second PCR of roughly 7 to 11 cycles was run. TCRdb redid the calling of the 5' RACE reads with MiXCR, one entry per CDR3 protein. The table records 1.5 million to 2 million distinct CDR3 sequences, around 48% of them present only once. The germline V and J ends were trimmed by 3 bases and 8 bases, with 14 bases remaining between them. CDR3 size: 13 residues. Germline V gene sequence: CDR1 SGHRS, CDR2 YFSETQ. Drawn from each donor were ten milliliters of peripheral blood.

The sequencing sample was made of blood. V usage is TRBV5-1 and J usage is TRBJ2-5; a weak D match, TRBD2 (5 bases). This TCR was sampled from a woman aged 40 to 55 in good health. Written as DNA, the CDR3 is TGCGCCAGCAGCTGGGGTAGTGAGGGAACCCAGTACTTC. It specifies CASSWGSEGTQYF.